Described below is a single TCR beta chain sequence and its context. Its antigen is unknown. The data belong to a study of cytomegalovirus exposure and HLA in healthy donors. There are 13 residues in the CDR3. The V gene's germline CDR1 is GTSNPN and CDR2 SVGIG (reference sequence). The V segment lost 2 bases and the J segment 6 bases; nucleotides outside the gene matches: 5. It was with 60 Vbeta and 13 Jbeta primers that the PCR ran. Only in-frame clones appear in the TCRdb table, and some are missing; sequencing was by immunoSEQ multiplex PCR. The sample carries over 200,000 clones, about 84% recorded once. Donors in the study were healthy people who gave bone marrow. Study-wide results and limits: In an earlier analysis, most TCR beta V segments were productive about 90% or about 30% of the time.

This clonotype was obtained from a human donor in good health. This chain uses TRBV30 with TRBJ1-2, with 8 bases identical to TRBD1. Material: PBMCs. This chain's CDR3 is CAWSLTGGNGYTF. In DNA, the CDR3 is TGTGCCTGGAGTTTAACAGGGGGTAATGGCTACACCTTC.